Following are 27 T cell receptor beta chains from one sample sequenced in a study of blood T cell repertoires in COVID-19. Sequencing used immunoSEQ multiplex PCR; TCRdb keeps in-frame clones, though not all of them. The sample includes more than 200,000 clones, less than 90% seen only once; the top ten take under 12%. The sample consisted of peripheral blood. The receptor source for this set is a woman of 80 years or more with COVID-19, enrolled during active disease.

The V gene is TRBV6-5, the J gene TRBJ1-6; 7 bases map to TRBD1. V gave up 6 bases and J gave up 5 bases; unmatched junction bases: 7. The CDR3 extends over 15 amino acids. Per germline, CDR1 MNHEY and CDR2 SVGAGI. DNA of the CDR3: TGTGCCAGCAGCTTGAGACAGGGAGATAATTCACCCCTCCACTTT. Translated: CASSLRQGDNSPLHF.

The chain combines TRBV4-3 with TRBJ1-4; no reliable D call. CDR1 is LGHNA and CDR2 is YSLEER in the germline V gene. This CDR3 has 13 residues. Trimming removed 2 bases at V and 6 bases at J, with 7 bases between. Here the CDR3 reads CASSQSPYEKLFF. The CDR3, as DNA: TGCGCCAGCAGCCAAAGCCCCTATGAAAAACTGTTTTTT.

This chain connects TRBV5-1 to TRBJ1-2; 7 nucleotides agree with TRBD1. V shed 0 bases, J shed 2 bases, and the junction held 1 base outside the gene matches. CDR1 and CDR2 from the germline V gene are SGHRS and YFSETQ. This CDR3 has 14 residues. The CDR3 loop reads CASSLGDSNYGYTF. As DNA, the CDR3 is TGCGCCAGCAGCTTGGGGGACAGCAACTATGGCTACACCTTC.

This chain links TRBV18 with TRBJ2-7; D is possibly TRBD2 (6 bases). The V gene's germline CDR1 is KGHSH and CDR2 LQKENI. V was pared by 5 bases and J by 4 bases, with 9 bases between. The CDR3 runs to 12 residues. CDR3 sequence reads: CASSNGGYEQYF. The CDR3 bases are TGTGCCAGCTCAAACGGGGGTTACGAGCAGTACTTC.

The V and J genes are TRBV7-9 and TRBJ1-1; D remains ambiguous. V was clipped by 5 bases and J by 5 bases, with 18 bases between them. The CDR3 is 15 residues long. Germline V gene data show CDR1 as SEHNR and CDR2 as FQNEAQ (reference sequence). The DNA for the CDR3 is TGTGCCAGCAGCCCATCGATCCGGGATGGGACTGAAGCTTTCTTT. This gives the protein CASSPSIRDGTEAFF.

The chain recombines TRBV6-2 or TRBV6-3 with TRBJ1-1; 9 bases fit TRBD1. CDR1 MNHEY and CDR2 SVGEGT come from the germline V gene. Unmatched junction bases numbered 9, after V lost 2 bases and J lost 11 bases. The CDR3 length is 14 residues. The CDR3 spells CASSYPGTGPQAFF. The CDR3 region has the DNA TGTGCCAGCAGTTACCCCGGGACAGGGCCCCAGGCTTTCTTT.

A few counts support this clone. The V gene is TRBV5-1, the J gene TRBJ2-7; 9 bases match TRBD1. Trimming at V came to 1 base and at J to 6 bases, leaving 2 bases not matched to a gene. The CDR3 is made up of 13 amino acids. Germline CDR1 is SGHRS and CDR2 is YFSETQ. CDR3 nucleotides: TGCGCCAGCAGCTTGAGGACAGGGGTCGAGCAGTACGTC. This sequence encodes CASSLRTGVEQYV.

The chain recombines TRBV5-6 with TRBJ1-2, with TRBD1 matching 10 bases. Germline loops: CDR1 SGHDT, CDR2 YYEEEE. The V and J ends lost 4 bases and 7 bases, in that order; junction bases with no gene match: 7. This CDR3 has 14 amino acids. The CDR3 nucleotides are TGTGCCAGCAGCCACGACAGGGGGCAGTTTGGCTACACCTTC. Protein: CASSHDRGQFGYTF.

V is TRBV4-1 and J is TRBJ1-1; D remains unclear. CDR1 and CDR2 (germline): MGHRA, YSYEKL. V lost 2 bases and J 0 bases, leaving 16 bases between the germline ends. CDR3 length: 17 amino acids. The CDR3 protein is CASSQPLSGPMNTEAFF. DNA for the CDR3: TGCGCCAGCAGCCAACCTTTATCCGGTCCTATGAACACTGAAGCTTTCTTT.

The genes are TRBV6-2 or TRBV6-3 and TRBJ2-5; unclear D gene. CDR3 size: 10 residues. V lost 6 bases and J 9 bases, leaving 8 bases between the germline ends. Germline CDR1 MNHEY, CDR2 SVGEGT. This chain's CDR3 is CASSLKPQYF. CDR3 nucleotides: TGTGCCAGCAGCCTAAAGCCCCAGTACTTC.

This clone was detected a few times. The CDR3: CAISESADRGANEQFF. The CDR3 DNA is TGTGCCATCAGTGAGTCTGCGGACAGGGGGGCTAATGAGCAGTTCTTC. The rearrangement joins TRBV10-3 to TRBJ2-1; 10 bases match TRBD1. Germline V CDR1 and CDR2: ENHRY, SYGVKD. The CDR3 has 16 amino acids. V lost 0 bases, J lost 7 bases, and 6 bases stayed unmatched.

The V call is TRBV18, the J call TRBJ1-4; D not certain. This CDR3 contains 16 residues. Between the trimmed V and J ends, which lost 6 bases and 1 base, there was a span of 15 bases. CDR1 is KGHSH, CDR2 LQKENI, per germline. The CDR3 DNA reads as TGTGCCAGCTCTCAACTCACGACTGGAACTAATGAAAAACTGTTTTTT. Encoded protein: CASSQLTTGTNEKLFF. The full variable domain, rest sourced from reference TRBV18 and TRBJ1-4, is NAGVMQNPRHLVRRRGQEARLRCSPMKGHSHVYWYRQLPEEGLKFMVYLQKENIIDESGMPKERFSAEFPKEGPSILRIQQVVRGDSAAYFCASSQLTTGTNEKLFFGSGTQLSVL.

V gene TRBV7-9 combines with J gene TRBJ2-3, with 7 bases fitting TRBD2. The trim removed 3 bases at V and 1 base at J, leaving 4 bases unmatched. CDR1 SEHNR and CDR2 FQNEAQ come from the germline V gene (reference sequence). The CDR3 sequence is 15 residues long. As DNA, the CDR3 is TGTGCCAGCAGCTTCGACGCGGGGGGCACAGATACGCAGTATTTT. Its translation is CASSFDAGGTDTQYF. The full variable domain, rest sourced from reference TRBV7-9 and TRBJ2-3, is DTGVSQNPRHKITKRGQNVTFRCDPISEHNRLYWYRQTLGQGPEFLTYFQNEAQLEKSRLLSDRFSAERPKGSFSTLEIQRTEQGDSAMYLCASSFDAGGTDTQYFGPGTRLTVL.

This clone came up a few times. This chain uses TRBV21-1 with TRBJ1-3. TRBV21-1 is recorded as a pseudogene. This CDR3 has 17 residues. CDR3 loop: CASSPRKRRVSGNTIYF. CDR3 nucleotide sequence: TGTGCCAGCAGCCCGAGGAAGAGACGGGTCTCCGGAAACACCATATATTTT.

CDR3 DNA: TGTGCCAGTACCTTCTCGGGAGGTTGGGGCTACACCTTC. Residues: CASTFSGGWGYTF. This chain uses TRBV19 with TRBJ1-2; no definite D call. CDR3 length: 13 amino acids. The germline V gene encodes CDR1 LNHDA and CDR2 SQIVND (reference sequence). V was clipped by 7 bases and J by 8 bases, with 17 bases between them.

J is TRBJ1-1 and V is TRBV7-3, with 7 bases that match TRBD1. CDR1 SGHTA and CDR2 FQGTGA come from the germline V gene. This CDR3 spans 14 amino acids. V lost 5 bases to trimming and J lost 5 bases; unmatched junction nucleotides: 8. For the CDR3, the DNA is TGTGCCAGCAGCCCCGGGACAGTGCTTACTGAAGCTTTCTTT. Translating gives CASSPGTVLTEAFF. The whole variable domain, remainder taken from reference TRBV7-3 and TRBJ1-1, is GAGVSQTPSNKVTEKGKYVELRCDPISGHTALYWYRQSLGQGPEFLIYFQGTGAADDSGLPNDRFFAVRPEGSVSTLKIQRTERGDSAVYLCASSPGTVLTEAFFGQGTRLTVV.

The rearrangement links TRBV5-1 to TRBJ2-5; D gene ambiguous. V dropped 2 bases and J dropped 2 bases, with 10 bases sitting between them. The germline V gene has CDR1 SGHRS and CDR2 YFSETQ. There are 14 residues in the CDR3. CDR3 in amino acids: CASSLRGGQETQYF. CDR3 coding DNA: TGCGCCAGCAGCTTACGAGGTGGTCAAGAGACCCAGTACTTC.

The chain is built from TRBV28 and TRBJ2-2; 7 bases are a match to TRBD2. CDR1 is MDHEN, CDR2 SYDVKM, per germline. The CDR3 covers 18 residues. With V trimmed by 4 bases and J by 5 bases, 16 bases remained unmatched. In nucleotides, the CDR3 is TGTGCCAGCAGTTCCCTCGGGGGGACTATGGGAAGGACCGGGGAGCTGTTTTTT. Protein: CASSSLGGTMGRTGELFF.

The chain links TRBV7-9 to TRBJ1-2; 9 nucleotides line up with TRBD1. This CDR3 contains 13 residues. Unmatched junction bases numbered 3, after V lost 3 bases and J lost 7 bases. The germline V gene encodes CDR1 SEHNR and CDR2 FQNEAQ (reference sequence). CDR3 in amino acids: CASSLGQGTGYTF. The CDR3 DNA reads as TGTGCCAGCAGCTTGGGACAGGGTACTGGCTACACCTTC.

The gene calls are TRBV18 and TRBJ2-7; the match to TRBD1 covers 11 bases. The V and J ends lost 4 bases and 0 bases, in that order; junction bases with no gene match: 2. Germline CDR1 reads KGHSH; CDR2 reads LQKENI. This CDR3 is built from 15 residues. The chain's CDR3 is CASSLGTGGSYEQYV. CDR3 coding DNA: TGTGCCAGCTCACTTGGGACAGGGGGCTCCTACGAGCAGTACGTC.

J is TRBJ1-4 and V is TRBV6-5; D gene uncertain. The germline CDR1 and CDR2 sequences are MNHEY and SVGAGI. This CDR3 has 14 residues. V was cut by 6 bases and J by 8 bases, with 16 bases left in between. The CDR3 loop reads CASRRAGIGEKLFF. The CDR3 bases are TGTGCCAGCAGAAGAGCGGGGATAGGAGAAAAACTGTTTTTT.

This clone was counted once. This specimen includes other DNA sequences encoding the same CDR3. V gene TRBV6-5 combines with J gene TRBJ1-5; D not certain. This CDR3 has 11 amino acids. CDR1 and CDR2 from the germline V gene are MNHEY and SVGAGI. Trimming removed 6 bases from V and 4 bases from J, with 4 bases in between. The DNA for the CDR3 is TGTGCCAGCAGGAGAAATCAGCCCCAGCATTTT. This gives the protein CASRRNQPQHF.

The CDR3 bases are TGTGCCAGCAGCTCCGGACATGCGAACACTGAAGCTTTCTTT. It codes for CASSSGHANTEAFF. The genes are TRBV7-3 and TRBJ1-1; TRBD1 might be the D (5 bases). Trimming took off 4 bases at V and 1 base at J, with 10 bases between the two ends. Germline V gives CDR1 SGHTA, CDR2 FQGTGA. This CDR3 is built from 14 residues.

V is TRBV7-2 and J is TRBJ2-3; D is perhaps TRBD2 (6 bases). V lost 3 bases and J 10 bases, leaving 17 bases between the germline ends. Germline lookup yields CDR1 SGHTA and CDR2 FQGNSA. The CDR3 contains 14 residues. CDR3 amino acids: CASSFRQTGEAQYF. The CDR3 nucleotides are TGTGCCAGCAGCTTCCGTCAGACCGGGGAGGCGCAGTATTTT. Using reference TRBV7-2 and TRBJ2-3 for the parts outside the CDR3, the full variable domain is GAGVSQSPSNKVTEKGKDVELRCDPISGHTALYWYRQSLGQGLEFLIYFQGNSAPDKSGLPSDRFSAERTGGSVSTLTIQRTQQEDSAVYLCASSFRQTGEAQYFGPGTRLTVL.

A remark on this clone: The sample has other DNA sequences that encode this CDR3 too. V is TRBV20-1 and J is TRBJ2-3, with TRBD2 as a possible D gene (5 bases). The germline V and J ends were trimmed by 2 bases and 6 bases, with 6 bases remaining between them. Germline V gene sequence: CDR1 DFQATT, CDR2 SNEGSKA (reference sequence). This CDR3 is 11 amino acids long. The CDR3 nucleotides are TGCAGTGCTAGAACGGGGGATACGCAGTATTTT. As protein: CSARTGDTQYF.

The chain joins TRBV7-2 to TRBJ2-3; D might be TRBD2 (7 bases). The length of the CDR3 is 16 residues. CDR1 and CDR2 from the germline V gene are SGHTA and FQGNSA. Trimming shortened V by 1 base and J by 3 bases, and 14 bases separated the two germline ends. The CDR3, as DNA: TGTGCCAGCAGCTTAGAGGGGGGGCGCGGGACAGATACGCAGTATTTT. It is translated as CASSLEGGRGTDTQYF.

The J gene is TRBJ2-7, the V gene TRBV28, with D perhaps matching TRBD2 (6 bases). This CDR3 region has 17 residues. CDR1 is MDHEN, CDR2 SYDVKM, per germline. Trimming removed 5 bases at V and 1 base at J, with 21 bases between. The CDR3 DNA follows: TGTGCCAGCAGTCCTTACTCTCTAGCGATGGGATCCTACGAGCAGTACTTC. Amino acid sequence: CASSPYSLAMGSYEQYF.